This T cell receptor beta chain came from a study of OX40 agonist ivuxolimab in advanced cancers. The method was immunoSEQ multiplex PCR; TCRdb's version includes in-frame clones alone and lacks a portion of them. The data hold about 48,000 clones, with roughly 81% observed a single time. Study-level results: CD8+ T cells were the subset that, on average, had more expanded clones than CD4+.

Germline-derived CDR1 and CDR2 are SGHTA and FQGNSA. V was clipped by 5 bases and J by 6 bases, with 17 bases between them. This CDR3 has 15 residues. Of note for this clone: Its specificity is unknown.

This receptor was identified in an adult with an advanced solid tumor such as melanoma, head and neck, liver or kidney cancer. The material was CD4+ or CD8+ T cells sorted from blood, obtained in a trial of the OX40 agonist ivuxolimab. The chain links TRBV7-2 to TRBJ2-1, with a weak D call TRBD2 (7 bases). The CDR3, as DNA: TGTGCCAGCAGCCTTATAACGGGGGGCGGCAATGAGCAGTTCTTC. Amino acids: CASSLITGGGNEQFF.